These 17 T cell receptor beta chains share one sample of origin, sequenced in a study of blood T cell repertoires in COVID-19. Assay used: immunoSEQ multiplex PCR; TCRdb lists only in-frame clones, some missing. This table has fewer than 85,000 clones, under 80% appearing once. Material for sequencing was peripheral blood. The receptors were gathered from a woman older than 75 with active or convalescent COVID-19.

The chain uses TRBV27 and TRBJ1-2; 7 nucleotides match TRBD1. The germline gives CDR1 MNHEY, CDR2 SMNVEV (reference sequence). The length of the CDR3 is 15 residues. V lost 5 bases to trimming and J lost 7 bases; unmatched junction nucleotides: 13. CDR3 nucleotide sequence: TGTGCCAGCAGTCCGCGCACACAAAGACAGGGTGGCTACACCTTC. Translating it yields CASSPRTQRQGGYTF.

The CDR3 nucleotides are TGTGCCAGCAGCCCCGGGACAGGGCGGGAAGCTAGCAATCAGCCCCAGCATTTT. Its translation: CASSPGTGREASNQPQHF. The rearrangement uses TRBV28 and TRBJ1-5; 9 nucleotides line up with TRBD1. Germline V gives CDR1 MDHEN, CDR2 SYDVKM. The J segment lost 0 bases and the V segment lost 6 bases, leaving 12 bases of the junction unmatched. The CDR3 covers 18 residues.

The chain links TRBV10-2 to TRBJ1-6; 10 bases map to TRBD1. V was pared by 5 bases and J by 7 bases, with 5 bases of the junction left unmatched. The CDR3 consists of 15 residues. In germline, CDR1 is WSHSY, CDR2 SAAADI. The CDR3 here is CASSFGQGVNSPLHF. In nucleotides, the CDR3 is TGCGCCAGCAGTTTTGGACAGGGGGTAAATTCACCCCTCCACTTT.

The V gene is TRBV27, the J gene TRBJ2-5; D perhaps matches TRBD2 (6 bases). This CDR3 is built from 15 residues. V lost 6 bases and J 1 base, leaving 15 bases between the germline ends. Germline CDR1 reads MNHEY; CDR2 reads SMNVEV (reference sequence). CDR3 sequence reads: CASRRGRGLQETQYF. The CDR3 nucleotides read TGTGCCAGCAGAAGAGGACGGGGACTCCAAGAGACCCAGTACTTC.

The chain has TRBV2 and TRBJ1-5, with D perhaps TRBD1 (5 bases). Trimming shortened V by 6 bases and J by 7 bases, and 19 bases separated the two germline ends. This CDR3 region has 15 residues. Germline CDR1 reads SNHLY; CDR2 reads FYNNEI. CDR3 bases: TGTGCCAGCAGCCGGGGGGGATGGGGAGAACAGCCCCAGCATTTT. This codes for CASSRGGWGEQPQHF.

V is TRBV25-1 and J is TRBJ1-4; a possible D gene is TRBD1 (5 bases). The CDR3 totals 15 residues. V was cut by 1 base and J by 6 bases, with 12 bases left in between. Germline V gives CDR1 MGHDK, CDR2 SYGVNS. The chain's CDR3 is CASSEFLGGDEKLFF. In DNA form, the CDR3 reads TGTGCCAGCAGTGAATTTTTGGGAGGGGATGAAAAACTGTTTTTT.

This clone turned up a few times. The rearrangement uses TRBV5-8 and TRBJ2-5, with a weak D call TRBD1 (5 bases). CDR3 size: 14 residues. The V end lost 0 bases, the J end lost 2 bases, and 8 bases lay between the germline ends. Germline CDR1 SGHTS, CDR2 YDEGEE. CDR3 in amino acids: CASSLVQVQETQYF. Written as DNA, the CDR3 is TGTGCCAGCAGCTTGGTACAGGTTCAAGAGACCCAGTACTTC.

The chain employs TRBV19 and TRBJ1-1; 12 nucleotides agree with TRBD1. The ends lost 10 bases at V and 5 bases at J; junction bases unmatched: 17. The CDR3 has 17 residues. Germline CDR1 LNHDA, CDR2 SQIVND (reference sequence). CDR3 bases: TGTGCCACCCTCCCAGGCCCGGGACAGGGGGCGGGGACTGAAGCTTTCTTT. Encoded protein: CATLPGPGQGAGTEAFF.

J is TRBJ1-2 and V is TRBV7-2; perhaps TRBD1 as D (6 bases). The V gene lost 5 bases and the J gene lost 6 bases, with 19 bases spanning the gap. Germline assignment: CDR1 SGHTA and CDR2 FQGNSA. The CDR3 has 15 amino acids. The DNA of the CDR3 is TGTGCCAGCAGCCCAAGGCGGGGGGCTTCGGATGGCTACACCTTC. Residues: CASSPRRGASDGYTF.

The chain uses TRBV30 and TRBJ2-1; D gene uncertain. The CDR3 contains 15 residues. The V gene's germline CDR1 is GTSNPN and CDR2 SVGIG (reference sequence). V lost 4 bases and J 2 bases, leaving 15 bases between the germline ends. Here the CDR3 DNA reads TGTGCCTGGAAGAGGCCCTTATTCGCCTACAATGAGCAGTTCTTC. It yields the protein CAWKRPLFAYNEQFF. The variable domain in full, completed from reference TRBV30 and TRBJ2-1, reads SQTIHQWPATLVQPVGSPLSLECTVEGTSNPNLYWYRQAAGRGLQLLFYSVGIGQISSEVPQNLSASRPQDRQFILSSKKLLLSDSGFYLCAWKRPLFAYNEQFFGPGTRLTVL.

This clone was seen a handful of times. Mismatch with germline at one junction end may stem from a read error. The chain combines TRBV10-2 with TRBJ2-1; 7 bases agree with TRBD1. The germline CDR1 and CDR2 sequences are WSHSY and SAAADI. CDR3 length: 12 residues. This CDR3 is CASRTGKADKVF. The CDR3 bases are TGCGCCAGCAGGACAGGGAAGGCAGATAAGGTCTTC.

CDR3 DNA: TGTGCCAGCAGCCCTCAAGGACACACGAACACTGAAGCTTTCTTT. This encodes CASSPQGHTNTEAFF. The gene calls are TRBV7-2 and TRBJ1-1; possibly TRBD1 for D (5 bases). Trimming took 5 bases from V and 1 from J, leaving 14 bases between them. Germline V gives CDR1 SGHTA, CDR2 FQGNSA. CDR3 length: 15 residues.

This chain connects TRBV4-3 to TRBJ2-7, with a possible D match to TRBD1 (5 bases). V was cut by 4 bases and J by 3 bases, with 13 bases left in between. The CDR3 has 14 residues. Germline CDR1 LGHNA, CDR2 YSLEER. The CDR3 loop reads CASSRVPGNYEQYF. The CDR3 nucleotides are TGCGCCAGCAGCCGAGTACCAGGGAACTACGAGCAGTACTTC.

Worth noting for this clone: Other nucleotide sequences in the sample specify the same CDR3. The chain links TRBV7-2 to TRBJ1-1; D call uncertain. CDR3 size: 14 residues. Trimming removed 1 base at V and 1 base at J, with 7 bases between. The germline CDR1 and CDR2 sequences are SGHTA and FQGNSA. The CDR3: CASSLVTANTEAFF. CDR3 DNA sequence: TGTGCCAGCAGCTTAGTAACAGCGAACACTGAAGCTTTCTTT.

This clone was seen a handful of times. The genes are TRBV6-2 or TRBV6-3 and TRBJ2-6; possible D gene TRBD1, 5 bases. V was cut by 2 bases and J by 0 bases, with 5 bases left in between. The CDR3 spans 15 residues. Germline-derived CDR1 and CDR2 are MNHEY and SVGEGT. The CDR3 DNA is TGTGCCAGCAGTTACAGGGGCTCTGGGGCCAACGTCCTGACTTTC. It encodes CASSYRGSGANVLTF.

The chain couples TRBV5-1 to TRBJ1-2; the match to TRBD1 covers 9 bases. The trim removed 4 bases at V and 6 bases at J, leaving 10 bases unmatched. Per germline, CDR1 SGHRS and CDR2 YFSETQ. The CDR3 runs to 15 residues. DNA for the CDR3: TGCGCCAGCAGCCGTAATCGGGGACAGGGAGATGGCTACACCTTC. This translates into CASSRNRGQGDGYTF.

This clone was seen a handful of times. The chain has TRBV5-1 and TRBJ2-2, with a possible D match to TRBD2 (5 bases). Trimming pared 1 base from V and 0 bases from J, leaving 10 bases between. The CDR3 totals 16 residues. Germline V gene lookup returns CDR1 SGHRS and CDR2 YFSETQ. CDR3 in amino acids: CASSLREHANTGELFF. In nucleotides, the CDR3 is TGCGCCAGCAGCTTGCGGGAACACGCGAACACCGGGGAGCTGTTTTTT.